This TCR beta chain was obtained from a study of technical replicates of blood from several donors. The ends were cut back, 2 bases at V and 4 bases at J, with 14 bases in the middle. The CDR3 has 15 residues. Sequencing used immunoSEQ multiplex PCR; TCRdb keeps in-frame clones, though not all of them. Seen here are some 68,000 clones, around 95% observed once, and the top ten hold about 0.25%. The clonotype originates from a human donor in good health. Sequencing input: T cells isolated from PBMCs. The chain uses TRBV23-1 and TRBJ1-2, with D perhaps TRBD1 (5 bases). TRBV23-1 is an ORF; its function is uncertain. The CDR3 nucleotides read TGCGCCAGCAGTCAACCCCCGGCAGGGCGCTATGGCTACACCTTC. This codes for CASSQPPAGRYGYTF.